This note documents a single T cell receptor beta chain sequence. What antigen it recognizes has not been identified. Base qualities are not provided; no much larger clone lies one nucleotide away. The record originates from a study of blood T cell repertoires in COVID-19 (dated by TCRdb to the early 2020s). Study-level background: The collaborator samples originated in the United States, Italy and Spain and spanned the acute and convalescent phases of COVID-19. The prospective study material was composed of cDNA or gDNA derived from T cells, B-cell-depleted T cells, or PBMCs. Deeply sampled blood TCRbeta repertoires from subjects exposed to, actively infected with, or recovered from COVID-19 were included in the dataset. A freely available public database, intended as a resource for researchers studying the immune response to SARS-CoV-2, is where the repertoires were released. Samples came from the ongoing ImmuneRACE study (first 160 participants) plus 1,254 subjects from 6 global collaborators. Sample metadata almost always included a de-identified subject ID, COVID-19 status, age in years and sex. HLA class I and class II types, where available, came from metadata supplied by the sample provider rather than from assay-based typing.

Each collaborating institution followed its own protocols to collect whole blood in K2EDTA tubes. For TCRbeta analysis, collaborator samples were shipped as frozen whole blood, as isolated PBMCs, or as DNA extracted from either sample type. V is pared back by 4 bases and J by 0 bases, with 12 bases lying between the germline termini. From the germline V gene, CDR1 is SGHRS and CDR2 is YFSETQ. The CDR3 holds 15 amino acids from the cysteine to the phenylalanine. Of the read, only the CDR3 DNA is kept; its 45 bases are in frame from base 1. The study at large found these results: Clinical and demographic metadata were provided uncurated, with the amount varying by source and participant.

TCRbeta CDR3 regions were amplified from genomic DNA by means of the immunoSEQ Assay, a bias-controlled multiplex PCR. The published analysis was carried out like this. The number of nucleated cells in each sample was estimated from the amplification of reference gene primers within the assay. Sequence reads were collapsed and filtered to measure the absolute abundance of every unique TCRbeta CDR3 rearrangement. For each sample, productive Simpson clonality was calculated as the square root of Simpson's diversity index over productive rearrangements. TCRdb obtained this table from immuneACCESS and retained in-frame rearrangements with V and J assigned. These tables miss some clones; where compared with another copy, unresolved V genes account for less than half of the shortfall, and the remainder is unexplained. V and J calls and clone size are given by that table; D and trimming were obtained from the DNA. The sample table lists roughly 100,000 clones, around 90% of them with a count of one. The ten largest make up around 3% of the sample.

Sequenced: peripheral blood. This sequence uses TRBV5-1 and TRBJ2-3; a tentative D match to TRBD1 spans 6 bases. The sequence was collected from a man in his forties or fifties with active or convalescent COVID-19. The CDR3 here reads CASSPDSSSTDTQYF. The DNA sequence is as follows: TGCGCCAGCAGCCCGGACAGTTCTAGCACAGATACGCAGTATTTT.